What follows are 25 T cell receptor beta chains derived from one specimen sequenced in a study of read filtering for tumor transcriptome and immune sequencing. The library was built from about 400 ng RNA with molecular barcoded adaptors for alpha/delta and beta/gamma chains. MiXCR was run by TCRdb on the reads, yielding one entry per CDR3 protein. The sample gives around 30,000 distinct CDR3 sequences, less than 20% of which show up once; approximately 16% is in the top ten. The sequencing input was a population of CD138-negative cells sorted from bone marrow. These receptors originate from a donor over 35 with multiple myeloma.

This clonotype has a single count. A read error is likely here: a far larger clone is one base away. The chain recombines TRBV6-5 with TRBJ2-3, with D perhaps matching TRBD1 (6 bases). Per germline, CDR1 MNHEY and CDR2 SVGAGI. The V end was cut by 5 bases, the J end by 8 bases, with 20 bases between. The CDR3 contains 15 residues. The CDR3 here is CASSVLGADAVTQYF. CDR3 DNA sequence: TGTGCCAGCAGTGTATTGGGGGCGGACGCAGTTACGCAGTATTTT.

This clonotype was seen ten or more times. The CDR3 protein is CASSLVAVNTGELFF. The CDR3 region has the DNA TGTGCCAGCAGCTTAGTGGCGGTGAACACCGGGGAGCTGTTTTTT. The V call is TRBV11-1, the J call TRBJ2-2, with D unclear. CDR1 and CDR2 (germline): SGHAT, FQDESV (reference sequence). This CDR3 contains 15 residues. V lost 1 base and J 1 base, leaving 7 bases between the germline ends.

This clonotype occurred many times. CDR3 amino acids: CASSQGQNTGELFF. DNA of the CDR3: TGCGCCAGCAGCCAAGGACAGAACACCGGGGAGCTGTTTTTT. The V gene is TRBV4-1, the J gene TRBJ2-2, with D unresolved. V was trimmed by 1 base and J by 1 base, leaving 4 bases between them. Germline CDR1 is MGHRA and CDR2 is YSYEKL. CDR3 length: 14 residues.

This clonotype occurred many times. The V gene is TRBV6-5, the J gene TRBJ2-7; TRBD2 aligns across 7 bases. Germline values: CDR1 MNHEY, CDR2 SVGAGI. V shed 6 bases and J 4 bases; nucleotides not matched to a gene: 6. This CDR3 spans 13 amino acids. The CDR3 DNA is TGTGCCAGCAGCCCTGGGGGGGATTACGAGCAGTACTTC. Its translation: CASSPGGDYEQYF.

This chain joins TRBV5-1 and TRBJ2-2; possible D gene TRBD1, 6 bases. Trimming took 4 bases from V and 6 from J, leaving 13 bases between them. Per the germline V gene, CDR1 is SGHRS and CDR2 is YFSETQ. This CDR3 region has 14 residues. CDR3 protein: CASSTGFVSGELFF. The CDR3 DNA follows: TGCGCCAGCAGCACAGGGTTCGTTTCCGGGGAGCTGTTTTTT.

Only a few counts were recorded for this clonotype. The chain uses TRBV12-3 or TRBV12-4 and TRBJ1-3; D remains ambiguous. V was cut by 7 bases and J by 8 bases, with 18 bases left in between. CDR3 length: 14 residues. This CDR3 is CASTTTVSPDTIYF. In DNA, the CDR3 is TGTGCCAGCACTACTACGGTCTCGCCGGACACCATATATTTT.

The sample holds one count of this clonotype. Lacking the conserved final phenylalanine or tryptophan, this CDR3 likely reflects a read error. The chain joins TRBV6-1 to TRBJ2-2; perhaps TRBD2 as D (7 bases). Per germline, CDR1 MNHNS and CDR2 SASEGT. The CDR3 totals 14 residues. The CDR3 region is CASCRAGDTGGLFL. The DNA for the CDR3 is TGTGCCAGCTGCCGGGCGGGGGACACCGGGGGGCTGTTTCTT.

This clonotype has a single count. The chain has TRBV30 and TRBJ1-2, with 7 bases lining up with TRBD1. The CDR3 loop spans 16 amino acids. V lost 5 bases to trimming and J lost 0 bases; unmatched junction nucleotides: 12. Germline CDR1 GTSNPN, CDR2 SVGIG (reference sequence). The CDR3 protein is CAWGWGGQVANYGYTF. CDR3 DNA: TGTGCCTGGGGTTGGGGCGGACAGGTAGCTAACTATGGCTACACCTTC.

In its sample, this clonotype was seen many times. The chain joins TRBV7-2 to TRBJ1-1; no definite D call. CDR1 is SGHTA and CDR2 is FQGNSA in the germline V gene. With 2 bases removed from V and 0 bases from J, the gap between germline ends came to 10 bases. The length of the CDR3 is 15 residues. CDR3 residues: CASSLHSGMNTEAFF. The CDR3 DNA is TGTGCCAGCAGCTTACATTCAGGCATGAACACTGAAGCTTTCTTT.

This clonotype was seen only a few times. This could be a read error, since a much larger clone is one nucleotide away. The conserved final phenylalanine or tryptophan is absent from the CDR3, which likely points to a read error. The V and J genes are TRBV19 and TRBJ2-3; possibly TRBD1 for D (6 bases). Germline-derived CDR1 and CDR2 are LNHDA and SQIVND (reference sequence). V lost 8 bases, J lost 2 bases, and 11 bases lay in between. The CDR3 spans 13 residues. The CDR3 coding sequence is TGTGCCAGTCGGGACACCACCACAGATACGCAGTATCTT. This encodes CASRDTTTDTQYL.

This clonotype has at least ten counts. This rearrangement joins TRBV27 to TRBJ2-3, with 9 positions matching TRBD1. V was pared by 3 bases and J by 11 bases, with 15 bases of the junction left unmatched. The CDR3 is made up of 16 amino acids. Germline V gene data show CDR1 as MNHEY and CDR2 as SMNVEV (reference sequence). The CDR3 sequence is CASSLRSGQGGFGQYF. CDR3 sequence (DNA): TGTGCCAGCAGTTTGAGGTCGGGACAGGGAGGTTTCGGGCAGTATTTT.

There are a few counts of this clonotype. The gene calls are TRBV6-2 or TRBV6-3 and TRBJ2-3; possibly TRBD1 or TRBD2 for D (5 bases each). V shed 10 bases and J shed 0 bases, with 17 bases lying between them. The germline CDR1 and CDR2 sequences are MNHEY and SVGEGT. This CDR3 contains 15 residues. CDR3 region: CATLTQGRSTDTQYF. CDR3 nucleotide sequence: TGTGCCACCCTAACTCAGGGACGGAGCACAGATACGCAGTATTTT.

For this clonotype: A read error may explain this, as a much larger clone is one base away. This chain joins TRBV5-1 and TRBJ1-2; possibly TRBD1 for D (6 bases). The CDR3 consists of 16 residues. CDR1 is SGHRS and CDR2 is YFSETQ in the germline V gene. The CDR3, as DNA: TGCGCCAGCACCATTAGTCCGGGACATGGAGACTATAGCTACACCTTC. It translates to CASTISPGHGDYSYTF.

This clonotype was seen many times. This chain connects TRBV7-9 to TRBJ2-2, with TRBD1 matching over 7 bases. CDR1 is SEHNR and CDR2 is FQNEAQ in the germline V gene (reference sequence). The length of the CDR3 is 15 residues. The V gene end was trimmed by 5 bases and the J gene end by 1 base; junction bases not matched to a gene: 4. The CDR3 DNA reads as TGTGCCAGCAGCCCGGGACAGAGGAACACCGGGGAGCTGTTTTTT. This gives the protein CASSPGQRNTGELFF.

This clonotype has a count of ten or more. The chain employs TRBV20-1 and TRBJ1-2, with unresolved D. The CDR3 has 12 residues. CDR1 is DFQATT, CDR2 SNEGSKA, per germline (reference sequence). V lost 4 bases and J 2 bases, leaving 8 bases between the germline ends. CDR3 in DNA: TGCAGTGCTAATGCGGCCAACTATGGCTACACCTTC. Protein sequence: CSANAANYGYTF.

This clonotype was recorded many times. The chain is built from TRBV28 and TRBJ2-3; D call uncertain. V lost 4 bases and J lost 6, with 8 bases in between. This CDR3 contains 12 residues. Germline-derived CDR1 and CDR2 are MDHEN and SYDVKM. The DNA for the CDR3 is TGTGCCAGCAGTTCCAAAAAGGATACGCAGTATTTT. Its translation is CASSSKKDTQYF.

Concerning this clonotype itself: One junction end disagrees with the germline gene, perhaps due to a read error. The chain joins TRBV20-1 to TRBJ2-1; the match to TRBD2 covers 10 bases. This CDR3 region has 15 residues. Germline values: CDR1 DFQATT, CDR2 SNEGSKA (reference sequence). CDR3 in amino acids: CSAGDVAGGSDEQFF. The CDR3 bases are TGCAGTGCTGGGGATGTAGCGGGGGGCAGCGATGAACAGTTCTTC.

The sample holds many counts of this clonotype. The genes are TRBV3-1 and TRBJ2-1, with 11 bases fitting TRBD2. J lost 1 base, V lost 4 bases, and 6 bases had no gene match. This CDR3 is 17 amino acids long. CDR1 LGHDT and CDR2 YNNKEL come from the germline V gene (reference sequence). The CDR3: CASSPRLAGGSYNEQFF. DNA for the CDR3: TGTGCCAGCAGCCCTCGCCTAGCGGGGGGTTCCTACAATGAGCAGTTCTTC.

In its sample, this clonotype was seen many times. The V call is TRBV29-1, the J call TRBJ2-3; 9 bases are a match to TRBD2. The germline V gene has CDR1 SQVTM and CDR2 ANQGSEA. The CDR3 is 15 residues long. V was clipped by 3 bases and J by 2 bases; unmatched bases: 6. DNA for the CDR3: TGCAGCGTTGACGGGACTAGCATTAACACAGATACGCAGTATTTT. Residues: CSVDGTSINTDTQYF.

At least ten counts were recorded for this clonotype. V and J are TRBV14 and TRBJ2-5; D is unresolved. This CDR3 spans 16 amino acids. Germline loops: CDR1 SGHDN, CDR2 FVKESK. V lost 4 bases and J lost 2, with 17 bases in between. CDR3 residues: CASSLGFSSRQETQYF. For the CDR3, the DNA is TGTGCCAGCAGCCTGGGGTTCAGCTCCCGACAAGAGACCCAGTACTTC.

This clonotype occurred many times. The rearrangement uses TRBV9 and TRBJ1-5, with no clear D. Trimming took 0 bases from V and 5 from J, leaving 9 bases between them. This CDR3 is 14 amino acids long. Germline lookup yields CDR1 SGDLS and CDR2 YYNGEE. As DNA, the CDR3 is TGTGCCAGCAGCGTAGGAGAGGCAGATCAGCCCCAGCATTTT. Protein: CASSVGEADQPQHF.

The chain is built from TRBV27 and TRBJ2-1; 12 bases fit TRBD2. The V gene end was trimmed by 6 bases and the J gene end by 4 bases; junction bases not matched to a gene: 7. Germline lookup yields CDR1 MNHEY and CDR2 SMNVEV (reference sequence). This CDR3 has 16 amino acids. CDR3 coding DNA: TGTGCCAGCAGCTCGAGGACTAGCGGGGTTTACAATGAGCAGTTCTTC. It codes for CASSSRTSGVYNEQFF.

By sample fraction, this clonotype is medium-sized. The V gene is TRBV5-1, the J gene TRBJ1-1; 7 nucleotides match TRBD1. Per germline, CDR1 SGHRS and CDR2 YFSETQ. CDR3 length equals 17 residues. J gave up 1 base and V 4 bases, and 13 bases lay outside the gene matches. The CDR3 spells CASSNRDRLVQNTEAFF. As DNA, the CDR3 is TGCGCCAGCAGCAACCGGGACAGATTAGTCCAGAACACTGAAGCTTTCTTT.

This clonotype showed up many times. The chain uses TRBV30 and TRBJ1-3; 10 positions agree with TRBD1. Germline trimming cut 3 bases from V and 1 base from J; bases unmatched to any gene: 3. In germline, CDR1 is GTSNPN, CDR2 SVGIG (reference sequence). CDR3 length equals 15 residues. The DNA of the CDR3 is TGTGCCTGGAGCCTGGGACAGGGGTCTGGAAACACCATATATTTT. Protein product: CAWSLGQGSGNTIYF.

The rearrangement uses TRBV5-4 and TRBJ2-5, with TRBD2 matching over 7 bases. The length of the CDR3 is 15 residues. The germline V gene has CDR1 SGHNT and CDR2 YYREEE (reference sequence). J was trimmed by 2 bases and V by 0 bases; bases with no gene match: 4. The CDR3 bases are TGTGCCAGCAGCTTGGGCGGGAGAGGGCAAGAGACCCAGTACTTC. Its translation is CASSLGGRGQETQYF.